This TCR beta chain derives from a study of siplizumab effects on memory and regulatory T cells. Notes on the study in general: Researchers could not give a naive or memory phenotype to roughly 75-96% of proliferating CD4+ or CD8+ clones. Greater diversity than memory cells seemed evident in naive T cells, which also appeared to be major alloresponse contributors.

Each sample had 80,000 to 100,000 TCR templates assayed. Profiling relied on immunoSEQ multiplex PCR, and the TCRdb table lists in-frame clones only, not all of them. The sample consists of roughly 62,000 clones, 85% to 95% of them appearing once. On this clone itself: Its specificity is not known.

The ends lost 5 bases at V and 6 bases at J; junction bases unmatched: 9. Germline V gives CDR1 SGHAT, CDR2 FQNNGV. The CDR3 runs to 17 residues. The sequence derives from a human donor in good health. The chain employs TRBV11-2 and TRBJ2-2; 13 bases are a match to TRBD2. The sample was CD8+ T cells sorted from blood. CDR3 DNA: TGTGCCAGCAGCCGAGAACTAGCGGGAGGGTGGCCCGGGGAGCTGTTTTTT. It is translated as CASSRELAGGWPGELFF.